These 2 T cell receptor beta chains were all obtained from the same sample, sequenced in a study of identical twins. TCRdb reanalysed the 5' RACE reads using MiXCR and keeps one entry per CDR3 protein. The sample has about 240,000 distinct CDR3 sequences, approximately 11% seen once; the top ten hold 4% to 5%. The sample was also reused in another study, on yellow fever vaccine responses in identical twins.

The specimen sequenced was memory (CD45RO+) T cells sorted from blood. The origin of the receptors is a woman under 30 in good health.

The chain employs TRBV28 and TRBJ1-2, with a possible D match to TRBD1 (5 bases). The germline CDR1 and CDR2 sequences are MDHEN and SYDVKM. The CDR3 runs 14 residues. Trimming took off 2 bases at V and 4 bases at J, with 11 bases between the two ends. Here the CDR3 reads CASSLNPGTYGYTF. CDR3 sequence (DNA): TGTGCCAGCAGTTTAAATCCAGGGACCTATGGCTACACCTTC.

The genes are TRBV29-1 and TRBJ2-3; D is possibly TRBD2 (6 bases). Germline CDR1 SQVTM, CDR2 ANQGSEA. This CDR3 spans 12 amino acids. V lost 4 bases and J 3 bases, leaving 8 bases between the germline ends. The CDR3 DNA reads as TGCAGCGTTGTGCTAGCGACAGATACGCAGTATTTT. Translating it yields CSVVLATDTQYF.